Each of the 20 T cell receptor beta chains below was sequenced from the same sample in a study of blood T cell repertoires in COVID-19. Repertoires were generated with immunoSEQ multiplex PCR, while TCRdb's copy carries only in-frame clones and drops some. This sample carries approximately 210,000 clones, 87% of them seen once, and the ten largest clones take roughly 2%. Sequenced input: peripheral blood. The receptors stem from a man aged 40-55 years with active or convalescent COVID-19.

J is TRBJ1-1 and V is TRBV6-5; 10 bases align to TRBD1. The germline gives CDR1 MNHEY, CDR2 SVGAGI. The ends lost 2 bases at V and 3 bases at J; junction bases unmatched: 3. The CDR3 runs to 15 residues. The CDR3 sequence: CASSYGGTGDTEAFF. CDR3 sequence (DNA): TGTGCCAGCAGTTACGGGGGGACAGGGGACACTGAAGCTTTCTTT.

The chain is built from TRBV4-1 and TRBJ1-1; 7 nucleotides agree with TRBD1. V dropped 3 bases and J dropped 5; count of bases not matched to a gene: 9. The CDR3 length is 15 residues. Germline CDR1 is MGHRA and CDR2 is YSYEKL. CDR3 in DNA: TGCGCCAGCAGCCAGACCGCGACAGGGCGAACTGAAGCTTTCTTT. Residues: CASSQTATGRTEAFF.

J is TRBJ1-3 and V is TRBV5-1; D is undetermined. Germline CDR1 is SGHRS and CDR2 is YFSETQ. Trimming took 0 bases from V and 0 from J, leaving 7 bases between them. The CDR3 covers 15 residues. This CDR3 is CASSLGPGSGNTIYF. CDR3 in DNA: TGCGCCAGCAGCTTGGGGCCAGGCTCTGGAAACACCATATATTTT.

DNA for the CDR3: TGTGCCAGCAGCGTAGGGGAGGGAGTGAACACAGATACGCAGTATTTT. The encoded protein is CASSVGEGVNTDTQYF. V usage is TRBV9 and J usage is TRBJ2-3, with TRBD2 identical over 7 bases. J gave up 2 bases and V 0 bases, and 6 bases lay outside the gene matches. The CDR3 runs to 16 residues. In germline, CDR1 is SGDLS, CDR2 YYNGEE.

This clone was recorded once. The genes are TRBV30 and TRBJ1-1; 9 nucleotides match TRBD1. This CDR3 has 16 amino acids. The germline CDR1 and CDR2 sequences are GTSNPN and SVGIG (reference sequence). Trimming took 3 bases from V and 5 from J; bases not matched to a gene: 13. CDR3: CAWSRDRAKVGTEAFF. CDR3 nucleotides: TGTGCCTGGAGCAGGGACAGGGCGAAAGTAGGGACTGAAGCTTTCTTT.

The chain links TRBV6-5 to TRBJ1-5; TRBD1 aligns across 7 bases. J was trimmed by 3 bases and V by 7 bases; bases with no gene match: 3. The CDR3 runs 13 residues. Germline CDR1 MNHEY, CDR2 SVGAGI. CDR3: CASNTGANQPQHF. The CDR3 bases are TGTGCCAGCAATACAGGGGCCAATCAGCCCCAGCATTTT.

The chain has TRBV19 and TRBJ2-1; the match to TRBD2 covers 7 bases. The V and J ends lost 5 bases and 6 bases, in that order; junction bases with no gene match: 7. The CDR3 consists of 14 residues. Germline CDR1 is LNHDA and CDR2 is SQIVND (reference sequence). This CDR3 reads CASSRRRESNEQFF. CDR3 nucleotides: TGTGCCAGTAGTCGACGGCGGGAGAGCAATGAGCAGTTCTTC.

This rearrangement joins TRBV27 to TRBJ1-5; D ambiguous. The CDR3 length is 14 residues. The germline V gene encodes CDR1 MNHEY and CDR2 SMNVEV (reference sequence). The V end lost 6 bases, the J end lost 4 bases, and 13 bases lay between the germline ends. The CDR3: CASRPDLLNQPQHF. CDR3 nucleotides: TGTGCCAGCAGACCCGATCTTCTAAATCAGCCCCAGCATTTT.

As regards this clone: Other DNA sequences of this sample code for an identical CDR3. The V and J genes are TRBV6-2 or TRBV6-3 and TRBJ2-7; unclear D gene. Germline values: CDR1 MNHEY, CDR2 SVGEGT. The CDR3 spans 11 residues. V was pared by 0 bases and J by 6 bases, with 3 bases between. The chain's CDR3 is CASSYSLEQYF. CDR3 DNA: TGTGCCAGCAGTTACTCACTCGAGCAGTACTTC.

This clone was detected a few times. This sequence joins TRBV5-4 and TRBJ2-3; 11 nucleotides line up with TRBD1. CDR3 length: 16 residues. With 5 bases clipped from V and 8 bases from J, the junction kept 13 bases outside the gene matches. Germline V CDR1 and CDR2: SGHNT, YYREEE (reference sequence). Here the CDR3 DNA reads TGTGCCAGCAGTTTGCCGCCGGGACAGGGGGAAGGTACGCAGTATTTT. Translation: CASSLPPGQGEGTQYF. Based on the CDR3 plus reference TRBV5-4 and TRBJ2-3, the full variable domain is ETGVTQSPTHLIKTRGQQVTLRCSSQSGHNTVSWYQQALGQGPQFIFQYYREEENGRGNFPPRFSGLQFPNYSSELNVNALELDDSALYLCASSLPPGQGEGTQYFGPGTRLTVL.

This sequence joins TRBV10-3 and TRBJ2-6; D gene uncertain. The germline gives CDR1 ENHRY, CDR2 SYGVKD. This CDR3 is 14 amino acids long. V dropped 3 bases and J dropped 4 bases, with 7 bases sitting between them. Here the CDR3 reads CAISDTTGANVLTF. CDR3 DNA sequence: TGTGCCATCAGTGATACTACCGGGGCCAACGTCCTGACTTTC.

The rearrangement joins TRBV9 to TRBJ2-7; TRBD1 aligns across 10 bases. V lost 4 bases to trimming and J lost 6 bases; unmatched junction nucleotides: 7. The CDR3 totals 14 residues. Germline lookup yields CDR1 SGDLS and CDR2 YYNGEE. The CDR3 bases are TGTGCCAGCAGCCCCGTTGGACAGGGGGGCGAGCAGTACTTC. Protein sequence: CASSPVGQGGEQYF.

The table lists this clone with a count of one. The V call is TRBV5-4, the J call TRBJ1-1, with unresolved D. This CDR3 is built from 12 residues. V was cut by 4 bases and J by 1 base, with 5 bases left in between. CDR1 is SGHNT, CDR2 YYREEE, per germline (reference sequence). In DNA form, the CDR3 reads TGTGCCAGCAGCCAGGCGAACACTGAAGCTTTCTTT. Translation gives CASSQANTEAFF. The entire variable domain, with the rest obtained from reference TRBV5-4 and TRBJ1-1, is as follows: ETGVTQSPTHLIKTRGQQVTLRCSSQSGHNTVSWYQQALGQGPQFIFQYYREEENGRGNFPPRFSGLQFPNYSSELNVNALELDDSALYLCASSQANTEAFFGQGTRLTVV.

This clone was seen only a few times. This rearrangement joins TRBV30 to TRBJ2-5; TRBD1 matches 8 bases. The CDR3 is 13 amino acids. J gave up 4 bases and V 7 bases, and 8 bases lay outside the gene matches. Germline lookup yields CDR1 GTSNPN and CDR2 SVGIG (reference sequence). CDR3 residues: CASGVTGAETQYF. In nucleotides, the CDR3 is TGTGCCTCGGGAGTGACAGGGGCAGAGACCCAGTACTTC.

Only one count was recorded for this clone. The chain recombines TRBV10-1 with TRBJ2-1; 10 bases match TRBD2. The germline V gene has CDR1 WNHNN and CDR2 SYGVQD (reference sequence). Germline trimming cut 4 bases from V and 2 bases from J; bases unmatched to any gene: 8. The CDR3 sequence is 17 residues long. Written as DNA, the CDR3 is TGCGCCAGCAGTGGTTTCGGGCTAGCGGGAGCCTACAATGAGCAGTTCTTC. Translating it yields CASSGFGLAGAYNEQFF.

The chain has TRBV18 and TRBJ1-1, with 7 bases aligning to TRBD1. The junction had 3 bases not matched to a gene; V was cut back by 6 bases and J by 2 bases. The CDR3 extends over 13 amino acids. Germline V gives CDR1 KGHSH, CDR2 LQKENI. The CDR3 loop reads CASSTGSNTEAFF. The CDR3 DNA reads as TGTGCCAGCTCGACAGGGAGCAACACTGAAGCTTTCTTT.

The rearrangement links TRBV5-5 to TRBJ2-7; D call uncertain. The germline V and J ends were trimmed by 4 bases and 1 base, with 9 bases remaining between them. Germline-derived CDR1 and CDR2 are SGHKS and YYEKEE (reference sequence). The CDR3 extends over 13 amino acids. This CDR3 reads CASSPPSSYEQYF. The CDR3 nucleotides read TGTGCCAGCAGCCCCCCTTCGTCCTACGAGCAGTACTTC.

The gene calls are TRBV6-1 and TRBJ1-1; no clear D gene. This CDR3 has 11 amino acids. Germline V CDR1 and CDR2: MNHNS, SASEGT. V gave up 5 bases and J gave up 10 bases, with 11 bases separating them. CDR3 DNA: TGTGCCAGCAGTAGGAGCGAGGGAGCTTTCTTT. Amino acid sequence: CASSRSEGAFF.

This chain uses TRBV27 with TRBJ1-1, with TRBD1 identical over 7 bases. Germline V gives CDR1 MNHEY, CDR2 SMNVEV (reference sequence). This CDR3 spans 16 amino acids. J was trimmed by 0 bases and V by 2 bases; bases with no gene match: 6. DNA for the CDR3: TGTGCCAGCAGTTTAGACAGGGCCCTCATGAACACTGAAGCTTTCTTT. Its translation: CASSLDRALMNTEAFF.

V is TRBV12-5 and J is TRBJ1-1, with 8 bases identical to TRBD1. CDR1 is LGHNT, CDR2 FRNRAP, per germline. There are 16 residues in the CDR3. Unmatched junction bases numbered 15, after V lost 6 bases and J lost 6 bases. The CDR3 here is CASGFEGDRQLSEAFF. CDR3 bases: TGTGCTAGTGGATTCGAAGGGGACAGGCAGTTATCTGAAGCTTTCTTT.